A selection of T cell receptor beta chains follows, all from one sample in a study of Ad26.COV2.S vaccination and SARS-CoV-2 variants. Assay: immunoSEQ multiplex PCR; the TCRdb copy retains only in-frame clones and omits some. The table records about 350,000 clones, around 89% of them present only once. Sequenced here: peripheral blood, sampled in a trial of Ad26.COV2.S vaccine versus placebo. The receptor source for this set is a person aged 18 to 65 who received the Ad26.COV2.S COVID-19 vaccine or a placebo. Each CDR3 is given with its conserved first and last residue. The D gene is left open where the match is weak. Clone size, where shown, is once, few, many, or a class for clones that have expanded.

d_call: TRBD1
j_call: TRBJ1-1
v_call: TRBV5-6
clone_size: -
cdr3_nt: TGTGCCAGCAGCTTTTGGACAGGGAAGGGAACTGAAGCTTTCTTT
cdr3_aa: CASSFWTGKGTEAFF

d_call: TRBD1
j_call: TRBJ1-1
v_call: TRBV19
clone_size: -
cdr3_nt: TGTGCCAGTAGTATTATCGGGACAGGGGTCATGAACACTGAAGCTTTCTTT
cdr3_aa: CASSIIGTGVMNTEAFF

d_call: -
j_call: TRBJ1-5
v_call: TRBV7-2
clone_size: -
cdr3_nt: TGTGCCAGCAGTGGGACTGTTGCTAGCAATCAGCCCCAGCATTTT
cdr3_aa: CASSGTVASNQPQHF

d_call: TRBD1
j_call: TRBJ1-3
v_call: TRBV27
clone_size: -
cdr3_nt: TGTGCCAGCAGTTTCGCCGGGACAGGGGGCAAATATGACTCTGGAAACACCATATATTTT
cdr3_aa: CASSFAGTGGKYDSGNTIYF

d_call: TRBD1
j_call: TRBJ1-1
v_call: TRBV18
clone_size: -
cdr3_nt: TGTGCCAGCTCCCTGGACAGGGACGATCTGAACACTGAAGCTTTCTTT
cdr3_aa: CASSLDRDDLNTEAFF

d_call: -
j_call: TRBJ2-1
v_call: TRBV7-3
clone_size: -
cdr3_nt: TGTGCCAGCAGCCGCGGGGGCGGAGGCAGGAATGAGCAGTTCTTC
cdr3_aa: CASSRGGGGRNEQFF

d_call: TRBD1
j_call: TRBJ2-7
v_call: TRBV5-6
clone_size: -
cdr3_nt: TGTGCCAGCAGCTTGGGGACAGGGGGCCACGAGCAGTACTTC
cdr3_aa: CASSLGTGGHEQYF

d_call: TRBD1
j_call: TRBJ2-1
v_call: TRBV9
clone_size: -
cdr3_nt: TGTGCCAGCAGCGAGTCGCCGCAGGGGGTTGATGAGCAGTTCTTC
cdr3_aa: CASSESPQGVDEQFF

d_call: TRBD1
j_call: TRBJ1-5
v_call: TRBV19
clone_size: -
cdr3_nt: TGTGCCAGTAGCTCGTCACAGGGGCCGTTGTTTCAGCCCCAGCATTTT
cdr3_aa: CASSSSQGPLFQPQHF

d_call: -
j_call: TRBJ1-5
v_call: TRBV7-9
clone_size: -
cdr3_nt: TGTGCCAGCAGCTGGGACGGGAATCAGCCCCAGCATTTT
cdr3_aa: CASSWDGNQPQHF

d_call: -
j_call: TRBJ2-7
v_call: TRBV5-5
clone_size: -
cdr3_nt: TGTGCCAGCAGCTCCGCCCAATCCTACGAGCAGTACTTC
cdr3_aa: CASSSAQSYEQYF

d_call: -
j_call: TRBJ2-3
v_call: TRBV30
clone_size: -
cdr3_nt: TGTGCCTGGGCAATGGCTAGTACAGATACGCAGTATTTT
cdr3_aa: CAWAMASTDTQYF

d_call: TRBD1
j_call: TRBJ2-3
v_call: TRBV4-1
clone_size: -
cdr3_nt: TGCGCCAGCAGCCAGAAGCCGGGACAGCGGCAGGGTACGCAGTATTTT
cdr3_aa: CASSQKPGQRQGTQYF

d_call: TRBD1
j_call: TRBJ1-1
v_call: TRBV7-8
clone_size: few
cdr3_nt: TGTGCCAGCAGCTTGCACAGGGGGGGAGGCAGAAAGACTGAAGCTTTCTTT
cdr3_aa: CASSLHRGGGRKTEAFF

d_call: TRBD1
j_call: TRBJ1-5
v_call: TRBV10-3
clone_size: -
cdr3_nt: TGTGCCATCAGTGAGTCGGCGACAGGGGTTCATCAGCCCCAGCATTTT
cdr3_aa: CAISESATGVHQPQHF

d_call: TRBD1
j_call: TRBJ1-4
v_call: TRBV19
clone_size: -
cdr3_nt: TGTGCCAGTAGTACCGGACAGGGTGAAAAACTGTTTTTT
cdr3_aa: CASSTGQGEKLFF

d_call: -
j_call: TRBJ2-2
v_call: TRBV25-1
clone_size: -
cdr3_nt: TGTGCCAGCAGTGACCCGTTTAGGGGGACCGGGGAGCTGTTTTTT
cdr3_aa: CASSDPFRGTGELFF

d_call: TRBD1
j_call: TRBJ2-7
v_call: TRBV7-9
clone_size: -
cdr3_nt: TGTGCCAGCAGCTCCTCCGGGACAGGGTCCTACGAGCAGTACTTC
cdr3_aa: CASSSSGTGSYEQYF

d_call: TRBD1
j_call: TRBJ1-2
v_call: TRBV6-1
clone_size: -
cdr3_nt: TGTGCCAGCAGTGAGGACAGGGGGCATTATGGCTACACCTTC
cdr3_aa: CASSEDRGHYGYTF

d_call: -
j_call: TRBJ1-2
v_call: TRBV13
clone_size: -
cdr3_nt: TGTGCCAGCAGCTTCGGCTCCTCTAACTATGGCTACACCTTC
cdr3_aa: CASSFGSSNYGYTF

d_call: TRBD2
j_call: TRBJ2-5
v_call: TRBV29-1
clone_size: -
cdr3_nt: TGCAGCGGCCGGGGACTAGCGGGAGCTGAGACCCAGTACTTC
cdr3_aa: CSGRGLAGAETQYF

d_call: TRBD2
j_call: TRBJ2-1
v_call: TRBV5-1
clone_size: -
cdr3_nt: TGCGCCAGCAGCACGCGGGAGTTTGGTAATGAGCAGTTCTTC
cdr3_aa: CASSTREFGNEQFF

d_call: -
j_call: TRBJ2-1
v_call: TRBV7-9
clone_size: -
cdr3_nt: TGTGCCAGCAGCTTAGGTTGGAGGGGAGGTACCTACAATGAGCAGTTCTTC
cdr3_aa: CASSLGWRGGTYNEQFF

d_call: -
j_call: TRBJ2-2
v_call: TRBV19
clone_size: -
cdr3_nt: TGTGCCAGTATCGAGGGACCCGGGGAGCTGTTTTTT
cdr3_aa: CASIEGPGELFF

d_call: -
j_call: TRBJ2-3
v_call: TRBV11-1
clone_size: -
cdr3_nt: TGTGCCAGCAGCTTGGATGGTGGGAGCACAGATACGCAGTATTTT
cdr3_aa: CASSLDGGSTDTQYF

d_call: -
j_call: TRBJ2-3
v_call: TRBV19
clone_size: once
cdr3_nt: TGTGCCAGTAGTATTCACAGGGAGGATACGCAGTATTTT
cdr3_aa: CASSIHREDTQYF

d_call: -
j_call: TRBJ1-1
v_call: TRBV6-4
clone_size: -
cdr3_nt: TGTGCCAGCAGTGAGGAACACCAGAGCACTGAAGCTTTCTTT
cdr3_aa: CASSEEHQSTEAFF

d_call: TRBD2
j_call: TRBJ2-5
v_call: TRBV10-3
clone_size: -
cdr3_nt: TGTGCCATCAGTGAGGGGGGACTAGTAGTCCAGACCCAGTACTTC
cdr3_aa: CAISEGGLVVQTQYF

d_call: -
j_call: TRBJ2-1
v_call: TRBV11-2
clone_size: few
cdr3_nt: TGTGCCAGCAGCTTAAGCGATTATTACTCCTACAATGAGCAGTTCTTC
cdr3_aa: CASSLSDYYSYNEQFF

d_call: TRBD1
j_call: TRBJ2-5
v_call: TRBV18
clone_size: -
cdr3_nt: TGTGCCAGCTCACCAACCAGGGGGCAAGAGACCCAGTACTTC
cdr3_aa: CASSPTRGQETQYF

d_call: -
j_call: TRBJ1-5
v_call: TRBV18
clone_size: -
cdr3_nt: TGTGCCAGCTCAACGCGGACGGTCAGCAATCAGCCCCAGCATTTT
cdr3_aa: CASSTRTVSNQPQHF

d_call: -
j_call: TRBJ2-7
v_call: TRBV4-1
clone_size: -
cdr3_nt: TGCGCCAGCAGCCAGGGTCAGGGGATCTACGAGCAGTACTTC
cdr3_aa: CASSQGQGIYEQYF

d_call: TRBD1
j_call: TRBJ2-5
v_call: TRBV5-1
clone_size: -
cdr3_nt: TGCGCCAGCGGGCAGGGGGCGTCGGAGACCCAGTACTTC
cdr3_aa: CASGQGASETQYF

d_call: -
j_call: TRBJ1-2
v_call: TRBV30
clone_size: few
cdr3_nt: TGTGCCTGGAGTACACGGAAGGGGTGGTACGGCTACACCTTC
cdr3_aa: CAWSTRKGWYGYTF

d_call: -
j_call: TRBJ1-1
v_call: TRBV5-1
clone_size: -
cdr3_nt: TGCGCCAGCAGCGGGACCGGAGGGCCTGAAGCTTTCTTT
cdr3_aa: CASSGTGGPEAFF

d_call: TRBD2
j_call: TRBJ2-7
v_call: TRBV5-1
clone_size: -
cdr3_nt: TGCGCCAGCAGTAGACTAGCGGGGGGGACCTACGAGCAGTACTTC
cdr3_aa: CASSRLAGGTYEQYF

d_call: -
j_call: TRBJ2-3
v_call: TRBV30
clone_size: -
cdr3_nt: TGTGCCTGGAGTTCAAGGGGGACAGATACGCAGTATTTT
cdr3_aa: CAWSSRGTDTQYF

d_call: -
j_call: TRBJ2-5
v_call: TRBV7-9
clone_size: -
cdr3_nt: TGTGCCAGCAGCCAAACAGGGTACCAAGAGACCCAGTACTTC
cdr3_aa: CASSQTGYQETQYF

d_call: -
j_call: TRBJ2-2
v_call: TRBV9
clone_size: -
cdr3_nt: TGTGCCAGCAGCGTAGTAGGTTCTGGGGAGCTGTTTTTT
cdr3_aa: CASSVVGSGELFF